The source of this T cell receptor beta chain is a study of T cell repertoires in cytomegalovirus infection. On the study more broadly: From public TCR beta signatures came an indication of both CMV infection and matching HLA type. Notes on the study in general: Public TCR beta family frequency separated CMV-and-HLA carriers, including in an independent cohort. The response measured ex vivo was dominated by TCR beta clonotypes (HLA-C-restricted and CMV-specific).

TCRdb passed the reads through MiXCR, listing each CDR3 protein once. This table holds about 460,000 distinct CDR3 sequences, about 10% found once. This clonotype was counted between two and nine times. Its antigen remains unidentified. V lost 8 bases and J lost 2; bases outside the gene matches: 8. The germline V gene has CDR1 MNHNS and CDR2 SASEGT. The CDR3 has 15 residues. The clonotype comes from a human donor in good health (CMV status not recorded). Some clones in this sample may be carry-over from other donors' samples. This chain uses TRBV6-1 with TRBJ2-1; TRBD1 aligns across 8 bases. The specimen was PBMCs. The CDR3 here is CASVPGQAAYNEQFF. DNA of the CDR3: TGTGCCAGCGTCCCGGGACAGGCCGCCTACAATGAGCAGTTCTTC.